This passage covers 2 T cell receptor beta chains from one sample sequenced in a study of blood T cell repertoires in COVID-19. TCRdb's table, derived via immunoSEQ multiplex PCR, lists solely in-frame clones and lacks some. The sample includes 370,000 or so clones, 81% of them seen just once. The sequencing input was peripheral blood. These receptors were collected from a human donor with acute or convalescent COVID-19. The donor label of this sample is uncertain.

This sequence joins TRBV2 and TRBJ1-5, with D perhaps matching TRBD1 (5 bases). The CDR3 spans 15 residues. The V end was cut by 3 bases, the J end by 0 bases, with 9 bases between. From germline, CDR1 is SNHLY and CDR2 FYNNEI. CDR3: CASSEDNLSNQPQHF. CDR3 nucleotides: TGTGCCAGCAGTGAGGACAATCTTAGCAATCAGCCCCAGCATTTT.

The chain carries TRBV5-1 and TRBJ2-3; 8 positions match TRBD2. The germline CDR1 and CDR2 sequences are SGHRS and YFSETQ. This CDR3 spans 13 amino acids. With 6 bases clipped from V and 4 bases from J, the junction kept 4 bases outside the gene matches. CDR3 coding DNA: TGCGCCAGCAAACCGGGACTAGCAGATACGCAGTATTTT. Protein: CASKPGLADTQYF.